The rows below give T cell receptor beta chains drawn from one sample of a study of blood T cell repertoires in COVID-19. Method: immunoSEQ multiplex PCR; TCRdb's copy keeps in-frame clones and lacks some. The data show 140,000 to 150,000 clones, 88% seen once. Material: peripheral blood. All receptors come from a human donor in a cohort sampled during active COVID-19. Both conserved end residues are part of each CDR3. The D gene is left open where the match is weak. Part of the rows lack a size; the others show once, few, many or a class for expanded clones.

>TRBJ2-5|-|TRBV10-3|-
CAISERTGQETQYF
TGTGCCATCAGTGAAAGGACTGGTCAGGAGACCCAGTACTTC
>TRBJ2-7|-|TRBV5-1|-
CASSLELDTYEQYF
TGCGCCAGCAGCTTGGAGCTGGACACCTACGAGCAGTACTTC
>TRBJ2-5|-|TRBV5-1|-
CASRSNWRAGQETQYF
TGCGCCAGCCGATCAAACTGGCGGGCGGGCCAAGAGACCCAGTACTTC
>TRBJ2-5|-|TRBV6-1|-
CASSEPARGFYGTQYF
TGTGCCAGCAGTGAACCCGCCAGGGGATTCTATGGGACCCAGTACTTC
>TRBJ2-2|few|TRBV7-3|-
CASSYDSYTGELFF
TGTGCCAGCAGCTATGACAGTTACACCGGGGAGCTGTTTTTT
>TRBJ2-7|-|TRBV6-2/TRBV6-3|-
CASSSPTSVSYEQYF
TGTGCCAGCAGCTCCCCGACTAGTGTATCCTACGAGCAGTACTTC
>TRBJ2-7|once|TRBV6-6|TRBD1
CASTRQGGLYEQYF
TGTGCCAGCACCCGACAGGGCGGCCTATACGAGCAGTACTTC
>TRBJ2-7|-|TRBV28|TRBD1
CASRDRGNTEQYF
TGTGCCAGCAGAGACAGGGGTAATACGGAGCAGTACTTC
>TRBJ1-2|-|TRBV14|-
CASSRNIYGYTF
TGTGCCAGCAGCCGAAACATCTATGGCTACACCTTC
>TRBJ2-3|-|TRBV6-5|-
CASRQQGGYSDTQYF
TGTGCCAGCAGGCAACAGGGTGGTTATTCAGATACGCAGTATTTT
>TRBJ1-1|-|TRBV5-1|TRBD1
CASSSGTGPRPEAFF
TGCGCCAGCAGCTCCGGGACAGGTCCGAGGCCTGAAGCTTTCTTT
>TRBJ1-4|once|TRBV9|-
CASSVLQDNEKLFF
TGTGCCAGCAGCGTTCTACAGGATAATGAAAAACTGTTTTTT
>TRBJ2-1|-|TRBV4-3|TRBD1
CASSQLVGTGLYNEQFF
TGCGCCAGCAGCCAACTAGTCGGGACAGGGCTCTACAATGAGCAGTTCTTC
>TRBJ1-1|-|TRBV7-9|TRBD1
CASSLSRGDPEAFF
TGTGCCAGCAGCTTATCCAGGGGGGATCCTGAAGCTTTCTTT
>TRBJ2-1|-|TRBV27|TRBD2
CASSSGLAGVHEQFF
TGTGCCAGCAGTTCCGGACTAGCGGGGGTTCATGAGCAGTTCTTC
>TRBJ1-2|-|TRBV3-1/TRBV3-2|-
CASSQLGGGYTF
TGTGCCAGCAGCCAATTAGGGGGAGGCTACACCTTC
>TRBJ2-7|-|TRBV7-6|-
CASSLASDYEQYF
TGTGCCAGCAGCTTAGCCAGCGACTACGAGCAGTACTTC
>TRBJ1-1|-|TRBV9|-
CASSTQGGTEAFF
TGTGCCAGCAGCACGCAGGGAGGCACTGAAGCTTTCTTT
>TRBJ1-1|-|TRBV5-3|TRBD1
CARSLARQGCLRGRYEAFF
TGTGCCAGAAGCTTGGCTCGACAGGGATGTTTGAGAGGGCGGTATGAAGCTTTCTTT
>TRBJ2-5|few|TRBV19|-
CASNTGGQSSETQYF
TGTGCCAGTAACACTGGAGGGCAGTCGTCAGAGACCCAGTACTTC
>TRBJ1-6|-|TRBV28|TRBD1
CASDRGYKGPLHF
TGTGCCAGTGACAGGGGGTATAAGGGGCCCCTCCACTTT
>TRBJ1-2|-|TRBV19|TRBD1
CASSPRTGGNYGYTF
TGTGCCAGTAGTCCAAGGACAGGGGGCAACTATGGCTACACCTTC
>TRBJ1-6|-|TRBV28|TRBD1
CASRLGQGWNNSPLHF
TGTGCCAGCAGACTGGGACAGGGTTGGAATAATTCACCCCTCCACTTT
>TRBJ2-3|-|TRBV18|TRBD1
CASSPNRGGTDTQYF
TGTGCCAGCTCACCAAACAGGGGAGGCACAGATACGCAGTATTTT
>TRBJ2-1|-|TRBV5-1|TRBD2
CASSLLAGGPSSYNEQFF
TGCGCCAGCAGCTTATTAGCGGGAGGGCCTAGCTCCTACAATGAGCAGTTCTTC
>TRBJ2-1|few|TRBV28|-
CASSQPYDRHNEQFF
TGTGCCAGCAGCCAACCATACGACAGACACAATGAGCAGTTCTTC
>TRBJ2-1|-|TRBV6-5|-
CASSLSGIYNEQFF
TGTGCCAGCAGTCTATCGGGGATCTACAATGAGCAGTTCTTC
>TRBJ2-1|-|TRBV5-5|TRBD2
CASSQGLAGGNEQFF
TGTGCCAGCAGCCAAGGACTAGCGGGGGGGAATGAGCAGTTCTTC
>TRBJ2-7|few|TRBV28|TRBD1
CASSFTGGTGEQYF
TGTGCCAGCAGTTTTACAGGGGGTACGGGCGAGCAGTACTTC
>TRBJ1-4|-|TRBV19|-
CASSSRGTNEKLFF
TGTGCCAGTAGTAGCAGGGGAACTAATGAAAAACTGTTTTTT
>TRBJ2-1|-|TRBV4-3|TRBD2
CASSQQGLAGGFGEQFF
TGCGCCAGCAGCCAACAGGGACTAGCGGGAGGTTTCGGTGAGCAGTTCTTC
>TRBJ1-6|-|TRBV19|TRBD1
CATNWTGGNHSPLHF
TGTGCCACCAACTGGACAGGGGGAAATCATTCACCCCTCCACTTT
>TRBJ1-1|-|TRBV27|-
CASSSQVGRERTEAFF
TGTGCCAGCAGTTCACAGGTAGGCAGGGAACGGACTGAAGCTTTCTTT
>TRBJ2-1|-|TRBV11-2|TRBD2
CASSLPGRYQYNEQFF
TGTGCCAGCAGCTTGCCCGGGAGGTATCAATACAATGAGCAGTTCTTC
>TRBJ2-7|-|TRBV2|TRBD1
CASTDGTDDYEQYF
TGTGCCAGCACCGACGGGACAGACGATTACGAGCAGTACTTC
>TRBJ1-2|-|TRBV16|-
CASSQSVGAGHGYTF
TGTGCCAGCAGCCAATCGGTGGGGGCAGGGCACGGCTACACCTTC
>TRBJ1-1|-|TRBV27|-
CATSWRGGTEAFF
TGTGCCACCTCTTGGAGGGGAGGAACTGAAGCTTTCTTT
>TRBJ2-5|-|TRBV2|-
CASSVSRQGTQYF
TGTGCCAGCAGCGTCTCCCGTCAGGGGACCCAGTACTTC
>TRBJ1-1|-|TRBV15|TRBD1
CATSRGTTGDTEAFF
TGTGCCACCAGCAGAGGGACGACAGGGGACACTGAAGCTTTCTTT
>TRBJ2-3|-|TRBV6-5|-
CASSLALSTDTQYF
TGTGCCAGCAGTCTAGCGTTGAGCACAGATACGCAGTATTTT
>TRBJ1-5|-|TRBV6-5|-
CASSYSRDQPQHF
TGTGCCAGCAGTTACTCCAGGGATCAGCCCCAGCATTTT
>TRBJ2-1|-|TRBV20-1|-
CSALNPPGQFF
TGCAGTGCTCTTAACCCCCCGGGGCAGTTCTTC
>TRBJ2-1|once|TRBV18|TRBD2
CASSKTSSDEQFF
TGTGCCAGCTCAAAGACTAGCAGCGATGAGCAGTTCTTC
>TRBJ1-4|-|TRBV19|-
CASSIGIIGGEKLFF
TGTGCCAGTAGTATCGGGATTATCGGGGGTGAAAAACTGTTTTTT
>TRBJ2-3|-|TRBV11-2|TRBD2
CASSLGGGLAGKYF
TGTGCCAGCAGTTTGGGGGGGGGCCTAGCGGGAAAGTATTTT
>TRBJ1-6|-|TRBV7-2|-
CASSLVRGGNSPLHF
TGTGCCAGCAGCTTAGTCCGGGGTGGTAATTCACCCCTCCACTTT